This T cell receptor (beta chain) was retrieved from a study of T cells expressing NK-cell markers. The overall study: Sequencing covered eight donors, seven HCMV-seropositive and one seronegative.

Regarding the study as a whole: The dominant NKG2C+ clonotypes represented roughly 1.0-7.5% of CD8+ T cells in six donors. Expanded NKG2C+ T cell clones had unclear HCMV specificity.

A word on this clonotype: Its antigen is not identified.

The cDNA for TCR beta came from 5'RACE template switching with UMIs. TCRdb re-called the 5' RACE reads and catalogs CDR3 proteins one per entry, DNA excluded. The specimen's table records about 540,000 distinct CDR3 sequences. The CDR3 is 17 amino acids. The genes are TRBV12-3 or TRBV12-4 and TRBJ2-6. The sequenced sample consisted of blood T cells: a sorted CD56 or NKG2C T cell subset, CD4+ or CD8+ T cells, or bulk PBMC T cells (not recorded which). The sequence derives from a man aged 18 to 29 in good health. The CDR3 sequence: CASSFGIGLSGANVLTF.